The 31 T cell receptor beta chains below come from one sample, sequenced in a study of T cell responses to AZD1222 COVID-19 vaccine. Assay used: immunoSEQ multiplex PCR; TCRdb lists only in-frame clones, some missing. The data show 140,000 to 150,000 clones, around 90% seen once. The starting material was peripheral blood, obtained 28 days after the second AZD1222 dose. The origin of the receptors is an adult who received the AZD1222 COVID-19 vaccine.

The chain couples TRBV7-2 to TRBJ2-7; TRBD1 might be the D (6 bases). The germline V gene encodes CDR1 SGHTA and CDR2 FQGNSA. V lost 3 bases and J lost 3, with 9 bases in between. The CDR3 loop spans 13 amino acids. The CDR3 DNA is TGTGCCAGCAGCTTGGACAGAATCTACGAGCAGTACTTC. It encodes CASSLDRIYEQYF.

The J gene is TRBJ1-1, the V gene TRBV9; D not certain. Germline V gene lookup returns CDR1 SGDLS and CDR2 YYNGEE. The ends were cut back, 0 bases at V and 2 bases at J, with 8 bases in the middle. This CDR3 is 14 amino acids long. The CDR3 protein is CASSVAGPNTEAFF. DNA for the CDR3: TGTGCCAGCAGCGTAGCGGGTCCTAACACTGAAGCTTTCTTT.

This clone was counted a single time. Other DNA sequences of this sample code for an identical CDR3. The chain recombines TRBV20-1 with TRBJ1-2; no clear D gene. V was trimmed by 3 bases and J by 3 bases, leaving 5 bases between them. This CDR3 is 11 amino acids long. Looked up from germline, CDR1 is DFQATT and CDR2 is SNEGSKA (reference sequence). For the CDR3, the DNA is TGCAGTGCTAGGGGAGACTATGGCTACACCTTC. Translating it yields CSARGDYGYTF.

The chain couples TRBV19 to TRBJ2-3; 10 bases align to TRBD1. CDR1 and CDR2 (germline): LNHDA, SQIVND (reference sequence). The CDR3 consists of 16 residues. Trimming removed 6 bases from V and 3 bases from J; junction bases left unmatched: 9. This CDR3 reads CASSPLWDRGTDTQYF. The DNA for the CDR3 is TGTGCCAGTAGCCCCTTGTGGGACAGGGGAACAGATACGCAGTATTTT.

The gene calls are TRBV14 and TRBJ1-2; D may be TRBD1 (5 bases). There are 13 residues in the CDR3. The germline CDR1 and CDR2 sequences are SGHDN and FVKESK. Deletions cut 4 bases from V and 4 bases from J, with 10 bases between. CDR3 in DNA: TGTGCCAGCAGCCGAGGGACGGCCTATGGCTACACCTTC. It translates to CASSRGTAYGYTF.

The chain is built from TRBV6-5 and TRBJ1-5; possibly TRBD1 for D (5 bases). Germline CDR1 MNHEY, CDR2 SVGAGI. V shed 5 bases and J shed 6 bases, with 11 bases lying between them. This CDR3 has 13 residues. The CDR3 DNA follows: TGTGCCAGCAGTAGCAGGGTTGGTCAGCCCCAGCATTTT. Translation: CASSSRVGQPQHF.

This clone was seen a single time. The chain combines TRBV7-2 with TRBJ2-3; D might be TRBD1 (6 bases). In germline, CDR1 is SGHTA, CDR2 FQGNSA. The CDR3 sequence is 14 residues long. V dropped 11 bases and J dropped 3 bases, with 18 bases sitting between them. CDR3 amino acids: CAGSPGVGTDTQYF. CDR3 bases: TGTGCCGGGAGTCCAGGGGTCGGGACAGATACGCAGTATTTT.

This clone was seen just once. Here the CDR3 DNA reads TGTGCCAGCTCACCGGCTAGGGAGGAGCAGTTCTTC. It is translated as CASSPAREEQFF. The rearrangement links TRBV18 to TRBJ2-7, with a tentative D call TRBD2 (5 bases). The end of the DNA is better explained by TRBJ2-1, so the J call may be wrong. This CDR3 comprises 12 residues. Germline V gene data show CDR1 as KGHSH and CDR2 as LQKENI.

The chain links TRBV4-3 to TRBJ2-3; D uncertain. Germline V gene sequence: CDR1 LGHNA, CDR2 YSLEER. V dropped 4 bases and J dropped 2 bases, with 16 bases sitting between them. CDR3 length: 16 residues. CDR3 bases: TGCGCCAGCAGCCTCTCTGTAGGGTCACCCACAGATACGCAGTATTTT. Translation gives CASSLSVGSPTDTQYF.

This CDR3 reads CAISDSGTGTPAAQPQHF. CDR3 sequence (DNA): TGTGCCATCAGTGATTCCGGGACAGGTACCCCCGCGGCCCAGCCCCAGCATTTT. This chain uses TRBV10-3 with TRBJ1-5, with 8 bases identical to TRBD1. This CDR3 has 18 amino acids. Germline V CDR1 and CDR2: ENHRY, SYGVKD. Trimming cost V 3 bases and J 7 bases; bases outside gene matches: 17.

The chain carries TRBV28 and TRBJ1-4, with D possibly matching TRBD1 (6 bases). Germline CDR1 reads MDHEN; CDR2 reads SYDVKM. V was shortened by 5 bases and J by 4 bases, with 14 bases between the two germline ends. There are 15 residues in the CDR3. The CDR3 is CASSGRGRDNEKLFF. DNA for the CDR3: TGTGCCAGCAGTGGTCGGGGGCGTGATAATGAAAAACTGTTTTTT.

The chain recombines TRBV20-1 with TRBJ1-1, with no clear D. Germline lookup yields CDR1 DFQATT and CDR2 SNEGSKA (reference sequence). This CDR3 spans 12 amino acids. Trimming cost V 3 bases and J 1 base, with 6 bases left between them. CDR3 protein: CSASSGNTEAFF. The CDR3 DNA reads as TGCAGTGCTAGTAGCGGGAACACTGAAGCTTTCTTT.

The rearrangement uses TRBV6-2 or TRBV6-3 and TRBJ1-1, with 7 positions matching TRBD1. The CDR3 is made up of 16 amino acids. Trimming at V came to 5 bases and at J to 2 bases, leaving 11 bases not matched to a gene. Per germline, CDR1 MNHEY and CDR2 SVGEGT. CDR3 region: CASSPARTGTNTEAFF. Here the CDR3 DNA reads TGTGCCAGCAGTCCGGCTCGGACAGGAACCAACACTGAAGCTTTCTTT.

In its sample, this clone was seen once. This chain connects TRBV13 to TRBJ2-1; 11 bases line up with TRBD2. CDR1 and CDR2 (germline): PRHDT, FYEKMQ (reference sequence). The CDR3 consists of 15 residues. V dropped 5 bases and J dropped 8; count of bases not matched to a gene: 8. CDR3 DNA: TGTGCCAGCAGCCCCTGGCTAGCGGGAGGAGATGAGCAGTTCTTC. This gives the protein CASSPWLAGGDEQFF.

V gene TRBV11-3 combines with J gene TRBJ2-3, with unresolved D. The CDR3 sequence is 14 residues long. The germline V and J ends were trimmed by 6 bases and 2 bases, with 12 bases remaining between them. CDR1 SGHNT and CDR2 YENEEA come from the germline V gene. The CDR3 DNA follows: TGTGCCAGCAGTCAGGACGGAAACACAGATACGCAGTATTTT. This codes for CASSQDGNTDTQYF.

This CDR3 is CASSDGAGGPEELFF. DNA of the CDR3: TGTGCCAGCAGTGATGGCGCGGGAGGGCCGGAGGAGCTGTTTTTT. The chain carries TRBV2 and TRBJ2-2; 9 bases fit TRBD2. With 3 bases clipped from V and 10 bases from J, the junction kept 9 bases outside the gene matches. The germline CDR1 and CDR2 sequences are SNHLY and FYNNEI. This CDR3 has 15 amino acids.

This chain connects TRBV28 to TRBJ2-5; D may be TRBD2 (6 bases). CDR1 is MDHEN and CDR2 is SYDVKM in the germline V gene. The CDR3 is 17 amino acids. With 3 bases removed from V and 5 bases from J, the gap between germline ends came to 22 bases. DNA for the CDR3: TGTGCCAGCAGTTTGCCCCCCTCGGGGGTAGTGGAGGAGACCCAGTACTTC. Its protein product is CASSLPPSGVVEETQYF.

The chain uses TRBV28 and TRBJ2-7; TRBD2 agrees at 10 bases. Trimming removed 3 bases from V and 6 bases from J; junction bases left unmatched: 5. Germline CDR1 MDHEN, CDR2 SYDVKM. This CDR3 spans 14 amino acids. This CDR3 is CASSLSGRAFEQYF. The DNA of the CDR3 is TGTGCCAGCAGTTTGAGCGGGAGGGCCTTCGAGCAGTACTTC.

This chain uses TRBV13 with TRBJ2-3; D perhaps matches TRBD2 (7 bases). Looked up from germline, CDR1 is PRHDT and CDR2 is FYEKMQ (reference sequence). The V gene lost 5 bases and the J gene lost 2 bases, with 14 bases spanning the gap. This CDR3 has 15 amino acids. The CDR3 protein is CASSPGRGATDTQYF. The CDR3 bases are TGTGCCAGCAGCCCGGGGAGGGGGGCCACAGATACGCAGTATTTT.

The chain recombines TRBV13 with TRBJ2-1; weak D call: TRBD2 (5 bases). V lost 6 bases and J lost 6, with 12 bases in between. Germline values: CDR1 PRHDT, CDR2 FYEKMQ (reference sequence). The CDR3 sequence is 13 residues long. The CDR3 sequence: CASSPRRGNEQFF. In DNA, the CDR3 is TGTGCCAGCAGTCCACGTCGGGGCAATGAGCAGTTCTTC.

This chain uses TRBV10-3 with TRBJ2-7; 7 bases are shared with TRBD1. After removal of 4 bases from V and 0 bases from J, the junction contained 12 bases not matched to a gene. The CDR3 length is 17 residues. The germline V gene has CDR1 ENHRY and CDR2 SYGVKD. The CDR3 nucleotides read TGTGCCATCAGTGTTTCGAGACAGGGTGGCGTCTCCTACGAGCAGTACTTC. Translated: CAISVSRQGGVSYEQYF.

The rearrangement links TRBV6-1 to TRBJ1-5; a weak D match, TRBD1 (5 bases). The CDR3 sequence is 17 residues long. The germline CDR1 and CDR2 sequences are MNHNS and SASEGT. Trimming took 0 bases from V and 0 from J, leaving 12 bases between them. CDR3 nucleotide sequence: TGTGCCAGCAGTGAAGCCGGGTGGGGGTATAGCAATCAGCCCCAGCATTTT. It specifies CASSEAGWGYSNQPQHF.

In nucleotides, the CDR3 is TGTGCCAGCAGCGTAGGAGGCGGGGCCTTTGGGGAGCTGTTTTTT. Protein product: CASSVGGGAFGELFF. The V and J genes are TRBV9 and TRBJ2-2; tentatively, D is TRBD2 (6 bases). The CDR3 runs to 15 residues. Trimming pared 0 bases from V and 8 bases from J, leaving 14 bases between. The germline V gene has CDR1 SGDLS and CDR2 YYNGEE.

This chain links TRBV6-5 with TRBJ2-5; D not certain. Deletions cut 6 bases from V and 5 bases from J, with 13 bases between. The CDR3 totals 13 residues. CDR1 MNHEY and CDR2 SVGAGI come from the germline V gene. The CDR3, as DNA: TGTGCCAGCAGGGTGGCTGGTTCGGAGACCCAGTACTTC. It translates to CASRVAGSETQYF.

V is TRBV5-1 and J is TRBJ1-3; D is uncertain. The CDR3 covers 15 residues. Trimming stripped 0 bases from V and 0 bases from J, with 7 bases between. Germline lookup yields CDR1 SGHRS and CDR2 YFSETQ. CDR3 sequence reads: CASSLDSFSGNTIYF. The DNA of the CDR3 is TGCGCCAGCAGCTTGGATTCCTTCTCTGGAAACACCATATATTTT.

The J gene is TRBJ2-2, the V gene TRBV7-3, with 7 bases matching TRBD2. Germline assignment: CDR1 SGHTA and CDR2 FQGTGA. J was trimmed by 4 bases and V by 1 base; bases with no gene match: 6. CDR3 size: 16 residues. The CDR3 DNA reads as TGTGCCAGCAGCTTAAACGGCGGGAGCGGCACCGGGGAGCTGTTTTTT. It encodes CASSLNGGSGTGELFF.

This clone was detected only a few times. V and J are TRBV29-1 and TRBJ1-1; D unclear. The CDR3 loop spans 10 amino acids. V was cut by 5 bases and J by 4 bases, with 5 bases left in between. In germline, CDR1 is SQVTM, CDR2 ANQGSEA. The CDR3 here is CSVIGTEAFF. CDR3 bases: TGCAGCGTTATAGGCACTGAAGCTTTCTTT.

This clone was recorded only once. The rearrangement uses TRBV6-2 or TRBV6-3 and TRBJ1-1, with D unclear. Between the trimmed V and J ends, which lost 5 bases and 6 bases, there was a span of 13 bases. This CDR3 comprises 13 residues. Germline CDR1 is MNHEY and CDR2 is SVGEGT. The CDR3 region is CASSLPPIPEAFF. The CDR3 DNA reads TGTGCCAGCAGTCTCCCTCCGATCCCTGAAGCTTTCTTT.

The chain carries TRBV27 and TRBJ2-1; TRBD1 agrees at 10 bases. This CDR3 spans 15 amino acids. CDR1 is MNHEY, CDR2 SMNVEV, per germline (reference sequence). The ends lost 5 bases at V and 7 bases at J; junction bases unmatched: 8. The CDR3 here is CASSIRTGGTNEQFF. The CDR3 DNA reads TGTGCCAGCAGTATTCGGACAGGGGGAACGAATGAGCAGTTCTTC.

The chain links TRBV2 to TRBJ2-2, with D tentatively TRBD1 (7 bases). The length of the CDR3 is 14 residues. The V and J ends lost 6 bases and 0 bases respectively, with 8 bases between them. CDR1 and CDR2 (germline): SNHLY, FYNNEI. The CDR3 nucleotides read TGTGCCAGCAGCAGGGGGGCGAACACCGGGGAGCTGTTTTTT. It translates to CASSRGANTGELFF. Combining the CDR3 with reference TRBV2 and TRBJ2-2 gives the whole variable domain EPEVTQTPSHQVTQMGQEVILRCVPISNHLYFYWYRQILGQKVEFLVSFYNNEISEKSEIFDDQFSVERPDGSNFTLKIRSTKLEDSAMYFCASSRGANTGELFFGEGSRLTVL.

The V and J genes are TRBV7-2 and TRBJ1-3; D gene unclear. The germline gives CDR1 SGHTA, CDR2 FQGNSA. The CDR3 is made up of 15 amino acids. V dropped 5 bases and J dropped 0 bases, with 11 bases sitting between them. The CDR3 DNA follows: TGTGCCAGCAGCCGGGGAGGGAGCTCTGGAAACACCATATATTTT. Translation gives CASSRGGSSGNTIYF.